By share, the clone carrying this T cell receptor (beta chain) counts as medium-sized (0.01 to 0.1%). TCRdb fed the 5' RACE reads into MiXCR, producing one record per CDR3 protein. Among over 300,000 distinct CDR3 sequences listed, about 20% were seen once. This entry is derived from a study of T-cell memory formation after mild COVID-19. This TCR derives from a man between 18 and 35 years old who had mild COVID-19 (a few samples of this study predate the infection). Cell type and time point are not known. The sample was PBMCs or a T cell subset sorted from them (not recorded which).

The DNA for the CDR3 is TGTGCCAGCAGCCAAAACCCCCCCGGTGGCTACACCTTC. Translation gives CASSQNPPGGYTF. The chain couples TRBV12-3 or TRBV12-4 to TRBJ1-2, with D uncertain. With 6 bases removed from V and 7 bases from J, the gap between germline ends came to 15 bases. The CDR3 contains 13 residues.